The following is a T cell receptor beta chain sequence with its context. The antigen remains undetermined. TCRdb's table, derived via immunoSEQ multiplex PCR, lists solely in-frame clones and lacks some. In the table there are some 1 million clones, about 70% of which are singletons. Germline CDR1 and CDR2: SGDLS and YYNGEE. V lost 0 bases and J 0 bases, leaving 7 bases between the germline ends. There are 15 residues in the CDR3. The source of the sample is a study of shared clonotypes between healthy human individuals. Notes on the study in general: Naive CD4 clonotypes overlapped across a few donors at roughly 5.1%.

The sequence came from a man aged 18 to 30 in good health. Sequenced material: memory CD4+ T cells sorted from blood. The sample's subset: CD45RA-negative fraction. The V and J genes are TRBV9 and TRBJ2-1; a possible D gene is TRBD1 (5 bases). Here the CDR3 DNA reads TGTGCCAGCAGCGTAGATCAGGGCTCCTACAATGAGCAGTTCTTC. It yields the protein CASSVDQGSYNEQFF. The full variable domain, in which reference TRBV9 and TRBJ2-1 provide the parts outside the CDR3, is DSGVTQTPKHLITATGQRVTLRCSPRSGDLSVYWYQQSLDQGLQFLIQYYNGEERAKGNILERFSAQQFPDLHSELNLSSLELGDSALYFCASSVDQGSYNEQFFGPGTRLTVL.